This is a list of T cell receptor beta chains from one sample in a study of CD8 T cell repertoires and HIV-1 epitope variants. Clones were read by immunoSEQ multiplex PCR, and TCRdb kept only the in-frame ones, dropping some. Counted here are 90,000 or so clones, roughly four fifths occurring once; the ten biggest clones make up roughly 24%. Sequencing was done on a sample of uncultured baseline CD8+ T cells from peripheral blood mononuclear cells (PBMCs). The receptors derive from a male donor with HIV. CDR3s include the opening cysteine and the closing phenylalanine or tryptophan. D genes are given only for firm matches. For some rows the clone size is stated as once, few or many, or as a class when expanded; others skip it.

cdr3_nt: TGTGCCAGTAGTATTCAAACGGGCAGGGGGGATCAACCCCAGCATTTT
cdr3_aa: CASSIQTGRGDQPQHF
clone_size: .
j_call: TRBJ1-5
v_call: TRBV19
d_call: TRBD1

cdr3_nt: TGTGCCAGCCATGCGGTGGCATTAGATAATTCACCCCTCCACTTT
cdr3_aa: CASHAVALDNSPLHF
clone_size: .
j_call: TRBJ1-6
v_call: TRBV7-9
d_call: .

cdr3_nt: TGTGCCAGCAGCGTAGAAGGATCGGAGACCCAGTACTTC
cdr3_aa: CASSVEGSETQYF
clone_size: .
j_call: TRBJ2-5
v_call: TRBV9
d_call: .

cdr3_nt: TGTGCCTGGACTTATTCGGGGGTAACACGGATTGGCTACACCTTC
cdr3_aa: CAWTYSGVTRIGYTF
clone_size: once
j_call: TRBJ1-2
v_call: TRBV30
d_call: .

cdr3_nt: TGCGCCAGCAGGCGCATAGCGGGAGAAGCCTACGAGCAGTACTTC
cdr3_aa: CASRRIAGEAYEQYF
clone_size: .
j_call: TRBJ2-7
v_call: TRBV5-1
d_call: TRBD2

cdr3_nt: TGTGCCAGCACTCCCGGGAGGGAACTGGGAAACACCATATATTTT
cdr3_aa: CASTPGRELGNTIYF
clone_size: .
j_call: TRBJ1-3
v_call: TRBV5-4
d_call: .

cdr3_nt: TGTGCCAGCAGCTTCGTGCAGGGTGAAGCTTTCTTT
cdr3_aa: CASSFVQGEAFF
clone_size: .
j_call: TRBJ1-1
v_call: TRBV5-4
d_call: .

cdr3_nt: TGTGCCAGCAGCTCCATCCCGGGACTCCAATACCAAGAGACCCAGTACTTC
cdr3_aa: CASSSIPGLQYQETQYF
clone_size: many
j_call: TRBJ2-5
v_call: TRBV9
d_call: .

cdr3_nt: TGTGCCAGCAGCTTGTACATTGGACAGCGCCTTAACTATGGCTACACCTTC
cdr3_aa: CASSLYIGQRLNYGYTF
clone_size: .
j_call: TRBJ1-2
v_call: TRBV5-6
d_call: .

cdr3_nt: TGTGCCAGCAGTGGTCCAAATCAGCCCCAGCATTTT
cdr3_aa: CASSGPNQPQHF
clone_size: .
j_call: TRBJ1-5
v_call: TRBV28
d_call: .

cdr3_nt: TGTGCCTGGAGTGTACAGGGCAATCAGCCCCAGCATTTT
cdr3_aa: CAWSVQGNQPQHF
clone_size: .
j_call: TRBJ1-5
v_call: TRBV30
d_call: .

cdr3_nt: TGTGCCAGCAGAGAACTAGCGGGAGGGAACTACGAGCAGTATTTC
cdr3_aa: CASRELAGGNYEQYF
clone_size: .
j_call: TRBJ2-7
v_call: TRBV6-5
d_call: TRBD2

cdr3_nt: TGTGCCAGTAGTTCCCGGGACTTCAATGAAAAACTGTTTTTT
cdr3_aa: CASSSRDFNEKLFF
clone_size: .
j_call: TRBJ1-4
v_call: TRBV19
d_call: .

cdr3_nt: TGTGCCAGCAGCCAGTGGGGGGGAGGCAATCAGCCCCAGCATTTT
cdr3_aa: CASSQWGGGNQPQHF
clone_size: .
j_call: TRBJ1-5
v_call: TRBV9
d_call: .

cdr3_nt: TGTGCCAGCAACCGGGGACAGGGGCCCTCCTACGAGCAGTACTTC
cdr3_aa: CASNRGQGPSYEQYF
clone_size: .
j_call: TRBJ2-7
v_call: TRBV2
d_call: TRBD1